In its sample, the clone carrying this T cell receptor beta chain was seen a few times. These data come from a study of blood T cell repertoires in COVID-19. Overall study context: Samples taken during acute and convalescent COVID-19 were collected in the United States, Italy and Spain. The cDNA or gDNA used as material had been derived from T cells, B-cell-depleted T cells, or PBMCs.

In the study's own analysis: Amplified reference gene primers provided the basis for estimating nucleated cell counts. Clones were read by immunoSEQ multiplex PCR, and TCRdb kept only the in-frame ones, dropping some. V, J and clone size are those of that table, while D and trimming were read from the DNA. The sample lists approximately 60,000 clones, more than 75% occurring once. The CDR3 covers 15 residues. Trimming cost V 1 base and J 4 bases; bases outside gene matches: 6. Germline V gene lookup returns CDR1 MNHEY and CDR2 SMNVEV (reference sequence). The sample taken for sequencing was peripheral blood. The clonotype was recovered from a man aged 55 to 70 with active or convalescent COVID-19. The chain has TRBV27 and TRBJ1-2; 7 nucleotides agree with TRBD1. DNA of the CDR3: TGTGCCAGCAGTTTATTGGGACAGAATTTCTATGGCTACACCTTC. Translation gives CASSLLGQNFYGYTF.